These 29 T cell receptor beta chains came from one sample sequenced in a study of memory CD4+ T cells and cytomegalovirus serostatus. Single viable CD3+CD4+CD8-CD45RO+ cells were sorted as the memory CD4+ T cells. Some clones are missing from TCRdb's copy, which holds only in-frame ones; the method was immunoSEQ multiplex PCR. This table has about 59,000 clones, 80% to 90% appearing once. Source material: memory CD4+ T cells from blood. All receptors derive from an adult in good health and CMV-seronegative.

The rearrangement links TRBV7-2 to TRBJ2-7; no reliable D call. There are 12 residues in the CDR3. Germline CDR1 SGHTA, CDR2 FQGNSA. Trimming left V 0 bases short and J 5 bases short, with 5 bases between. The CDR3 spells CASSLALNEQYF. Here the CDR3 DNA reads TGTGCCAGCAGCTTAGCCTTGAACGAGCAGTACTTC.

The V call is TRBV4-2, the J call TRBJ2-2; 8 nucleotides match TRBD2. The ends lost 0 bases at V and 6 bases at J; junction bases unmatched: 3. The CDR3 extends over 15 amino acids. Germline CDR1 is LGHNA and CDR2 is YNFKEQ. CDR3 DNA sequence: TGTGCCAGCAGCCAAGATCGGCGGGAGGCCGGGGAGCTGTTTTTT. This gives the protein CASSQDRREAGELFF.

V is TRBV11-3 and J is TRBJ1-1; D gene ambiguous. Germline loops: CDR1 SGHNT, CDR2 YENEEA. Trimming stripped 4 bases from V and 0 bases from J, with 12 bases between. CDR3 length equals 15 residues. This chain's CDR3 is CASSSIGGVNTEAFF. DNA for the CDR3: TGTGCCAGCAGCTCGATAGGTGGGGTGAACACTGAAGCTTTCTTT.

The chain links TRBV9 to TRBJ2-7; 8 nucleotides agree with TRBD2. CDR1 and CDR2 from the germline V gene are SGDLS and YYNGEE. The CDR3 sequence is 12 residues long. The junction had 3 bases not matched to a gene; V was cut back by 4 bases and J by 6 bases. The CDR3 protein is CASSRREGEQYF. The CDR3 DNA is TGTGCCAGCAGCAGACGGGAGGGCGAGCAGTACTTC.

The V gene is TRBV28, the J gene TRBJ1-1; the D is unclear. Germline CDR1 MDHEN, CDR2 SYDVKM. The CDR3 is 13 amino acids. V shed 6 bases and J shed 4 bases, with 12 bases lying between them. CDR3 coding DNA: TGTGCCAGCAGAATTGCAGGAGGCACTGAAGCTTTCTTT. Translated, it gives CASRIAGGTEAFF. The variable domain in full, with the rest retrieved from reference TRBV28 and TRBJ1-1, is DVKVTQSSRYLVKRTGEKVFLECVQDMDHENMFWYRQDPGLGLRLIYFSYDVKMKEKGDIPEGYSVSREKKERFSLILESASTNQTSMYLCASRIAGGTEAFFGQGTRLTVV.

CDR3 loop: CSVGGPYGDEQFF. Here the CDR3 DNA reads TGCAGCGTTGGGGGACCATACGGGGATGAGCAGTTCTTC. This chain joins TRBV29-1 and TRBJ2-1; D may match TRBD1 or TRBD2 (5 bases each). The V gene's germline CDR1 is SQVTM and CDR2 ANQGSEA. This CDR3 is 13 amino acids long. Trimming left V 4 bases short and J 8 bases short, with 15 bases between.

This clone showed up just once. The rearrangement links TRBV7-2 to TRBJ2-3; D not certain. Trimming took 5 bases from V and 3 from J, leaving 24 bases between them. This CDR3 comprises 18 residues. CDR1 SGHTA and CDR2 FQGNSA come from the germline V gene. The CDR3 DNA reads TGTGCCAGCAGCGGATATACCACAGCCGTCGACCCTACAGATACGCAGTATTTT. Amino acid sequence: CASSGYTTAVDPTDTQYF. The whole variable domain, filled in from reference TRBV7-2 and TRBJ2-3, reads GAGVSQSPSNKVTEKGKDVELRCDPISGHTALYWYRQSLGQGLEFLIYFQGNSAPDKSGLPSDRFSAERTGGSVSTLTIQRTQQEDSAVYLCASSGYTTAVDPTDTQYFGPGTRLTVL.

This chain joins TRBV28 and TRBJ2-1; unclear D gene. CDR3 length: 16 amino acids. V lost 4 bases, J lost 4 bases, and 17 bases lay in between. Germline assignment: CDR1 MDHEN and CDR2 SYDVKM. The CDR3 nucleotides read TGTGCCAGCAGTTCAAGATCCAATCCTATATACAATGAGCAGTTCTTC. Residues: CASSSRSNPIYNEQFF.

This clone was detected a few times. J is TRBJ1-5 and V is TRBV28; 9 bases agree with TRBD1. The CDR3 has 15 residues. CDR1 is MDHEN and CDR2 is SYDVKM in the germline V gene. V lost 7 bases to trimming and J lost 4 bases; unmatched junction nucleotides: 8. CDR3: CASNNPGQGNQPQHF. The CDR3 DNA is TGTGCCAGCAACAATCCGGGACAGGGTAATCAGCCCCAGCATTTT. The entire variable domain, with the rest obtained from reference TRBV28 and TRBJ1-5, is as follows: DVKVTQSSRYLVKRTGEKVFLECVQDMDHENMFWYRQDPGLGLRLIYFSYDVKMKEKGDIPEGYSVSREKKERFSLILESASTNQTSMYLCASNNPGQGNQPQHFGDGTRLSIL.

The rearrangement uses TRBV5-4 and TRBJ1-2; possible D gene TRBD1, 6 bases. Between the trimmed V and J ends, which lost 0 bases and 8 bases, there was a span of 23 bases. This CDR3 region has 17 residues. CDR1 SGHNT and CDR2 YYREEE come from the germline V gene (reference sequence). The CDR3 DNA follows: TGTGCCAGCAGCTTGGGGGGTTGGGGGGCTTTGGATATAGGCTACACCTTC. This gives the protein CASSLGGWGALDIGYTF.

The rearrangement links TRBV7-3 to TRBJ2-3; 7 bases align to TRBD2. Germline lookup yields CDR1 SGHTA and CDR2 FQGTGA. The CDR3 length is 17 residues. V lost 0 bases and J lost 3; bases outside the gene matches: 9. CDR3 DNA: TGTGCCAGCAGCTTAACTAGTTTTGGGGGGGGTACAGATACGCAGTATTTT. It is translated as CASSLTSFGGGTDTQYF.

This clone was seen a few times. The chain joins TRBV6-5 to TRBJ1-1; D is ambiguous. Germline values: CDR1 MNHEY, CDR2 SVGAGI. The CDR3 loop spans 15 amino acids. Trimming took off 6 bases at V and 4 bases at J, with 18 bases between the two ends. CDR3 protein: CASSPIVPEGTEAFF. CDR3 bases: TGTGCCAGCAGCCCGATCGTCCCCGAGGGCACTGAAGCTTTCTTT.

This clone has a handful of counts. V usage is TRBV15 and J usage is TRBJ1-3; perhaps TRBD1 as D (5 bases). This CDR3 is 16 amino acids long. The V end lost 1 base, the J end lost 2 bases, and 12 bases lay between the germline ends. Per the germline V gene, CDR1 is LNHNV and CDR2 is YYDKDF (reference sequence). CDR3 amino acids: CATSRALRGAGNTIYF. The CDR3 DNA sequence: TGTGCCACCAGCAGAGCCTTAAGAGGGGCTGGAAACACCATATATTTT.

This chain joins TRBV7-9 and TRBJ2-7; perhaps TRBD2 as D (6 bases). There are 14 residues in the CDR3. Per germline, CDR1 SEHNR and CDR2 FQNEAQ (reference sequence). V gave up 1 base and J gave up 3 bases, with 10 bases separating them. The CDR3 DNA reads TGTGCCAGCAGCTTAGGGCGCGGGGACTACGAGCAGTACTTC. This encodes CASSLGRGDYEQYF.

This chain uses TRBV28 with TRBJ2-7; 12 bases match TRBD2. CDR3 length: 18 amino acids. Germline CDR1 MDHEN, CDR2 SYDVKM. V gave up 8 bases and J gave up 0 bases; unmatched junction bases: 14. CDR3 sequence reads: CASGRLAGVASDSYEQYF. CDR3 coding DNA: TGTGCCAGCGGGCGACTAGCGGGAGTCGCCTCAGACTCCTACGAGCAGTACTTC.

The V and J genes are TRBV2 and TRBJ1-5, with 8 bases identical to TRBD1. Germline lookup yields CDR1 SNHLY and CDR2 FYNNEI. Trimming cost V 9 bases and J 3 bases; bases outside gene matches: 7. This CDR3 has 14 amino acids. CDR3 sequence reads: CASRDRGNNQPQHF. The DNA of the CDR3 is TGTGCCAGTAGAGACAGGGGAAACAATCAGCCCCAGCATTTT.

This clone was seen just once. This chain joins TRBV6-1 and TRBJ2-2; D is ambiguous. CDR1 is MNHNS, CDR2 SASEGT, per germline. V shed 9 bases and J shed 2 bases, with 16 bases lying between them. The CDR3 length is 15 residues. The CDR3 sequence is CASSTSTANTGELFF. The CDR3 region has the DNA TGTGCCAGTTCAACGAGCACAGCTAACACCGGGGAGCTGTTTTTT.

The chain carries TRBV19 and TRBJ2-7; D may be TRBD1 (6 bases). Germline V gives CDR1 LNHDA, CDR2 SQIVND (reference sequence). The CDR3 is made up of 15 amino acids. V shed 3 bases and J shed 2 bases, with 14 bases lying between them. The chain's CDR3 is CASSIMRQAPYEQYF. Written as DNA, the CDR3 is TGTGCCAGTAGTATTATGCGACAGGCGCCCTACGAGCAGTACTTC.

The chain joins TRBV5-1 to TRBJ2-2; weak D call: TRBD2 (6 bases). From germline, CDR1 is SGHRS and CDR2 YFSETQ. V was cut by 3 bases and J by 6 bases, with 15 bases left in between. The CDR3 runs to 15 residues. CDR3 nucleotides: TGCGCCAGCAGCTCCGACGGGGGAAGGGCCGGGGAGCTGTTTTTT. It codes for CASSSDGGRAGELFF. The variable domain in full, with the rest retrieved from reference TRBV5-1 and TRBJ2-2, is KAGVTQTPRYLIKTRGQQVTLSCSPISGHRSVSWYQQTPGQGLQFLFEYFSETQRNKGNFPGRFSGRQFSNSRSEMNVSTLELGDSALYLCASSSDGGRAGELFFGEGSRLTVL.

This clone was seen a few times. V is TRBV4-1 and J is TRBJ2-1, with D possibly being TRBD2 (6 bases). Trimming removed 1 base at V and 0 bases at J, with 13 bases between. Per the germline V gene, CDR1 is MGHRA and CDR2 is YSYEKL. The CDR3 contains 17 residues. The CDR3 sequence is CASSQALAIRSYNEQFF. The CDR3 DNA sequence: TGCGCCAGCAGCCAAGCCCTAGCGATTCGCTCCTACAATGAGCAGTTCTTC.

The rearrangement uses TRBV7-2 and TRBJ1-2; 9 nucleotides line up with TRBD1. Trimming at V came to 5 bases and at J to 10 bases, leaving 8 bases not matched to a gene. Germline V gene sequence: CDR1 SGHTA, CDR2 FQGNSA. The CDR3 sequence is 13 residues long. The CDR3 is CASSPGTGSVYTF. CDR3 nucleotide sequence: TGTGCCAGCAGCCCTGGGACAGGGAGTGTCTACACCTTC.

The gene calls are TRBV6-4 and TRBJ1-1; D is unclear. V was cut by 4 bases and J by 0 bases, with 6 bases left in between. Per germline, CDR1 MRHNA and CDR2 SNTAGT. The CDR3 extends over 13 amino acids. CDR3: CASSVGMNTEAFF. The DNA for the CDR3 is TGTGCCAGCAGTGTTGGTATGAACACTGAAGCTTTCTTT.

This clone was counted only a few times. The chain links TRBV2 to TRBJ1-1; 7 nucleotides match TRBD1. The germline V gene has CDR1 SNHLY and CDR2 FYNNEI. This CDR3 spans 14 amino acids. With V trimmed by 6 bases and J by 4 bases, 8 bases remained unmatched. This CDR3 is CASSSRQGGTEAFF. The DNA of the CDR3 is TGTGCCAGCAGCTCCCGGCAGGGGGGCACTGAAGCTTTCTTT.

V is TRBV6-1 and J is TRBJ1-5; D possibly corresponds to TRBD1 (6 bases). CDR3 length equals 15 residues. Looked up from germline, CDR1 is MNHNS and CDR2 is SASEGT. With 6 bases removed from V and 2 bases from J, the gap between germline ends came to 14 bases. CDR3 sequence reads: CASRTKGEGNQPQHF. The CDR3 DNA reads as TGTGCCAGCAGAACCAAGGGGGAAGGCAATCAGCCCCAGCATTTT.

This chain joins TRBV30 and TRBJ1-3; D gene uncertain. Trimming cost V 2 bases and J 0 bases, with 11 bases left between them. The CDR3 runs 15 residues. The germline gives CDR1 GTSNPN, CDR2 SVGIG (reference sequence). CDR3 amino acids: CAWSKGSPSGNTIYF. CDR3 nucleotides: TGTGCCTGGAGTAAAGGCAGCCCCTCTGGAAACACCATATATTTT.

This clone was found a few times. The CDR3 is CASTSGRRSSTEAFF. CDR3 nucleotides: TGTGCCAGCACCTCGGGACGGCGGAGCTCTACTGAAGCTTTCTTT. The rearrangement joins TRBV6-1 to TRBJ1-1; a weak D match, TRBD1 (5 bases). Per germline, CDR1 MNHNS and CDR2 SASEGT. The CDR3 is 15 residues long. Trimming took off 7 bases at V and 5 bases at J, with 20 bases between the two ends.

The V and J genes are TRBV5-1 and TRBJ2-7; TRBD2 is a possible D gene (5 bases). This CDR3 region has 15 residues. From germline, CDR1 is SGHRS and CDR2 YFSETQ. V was trimmed by 6 bases and J by 3 bases, leaving 19 bases between them. CDR3 DNA: TGCGCCAGCACCTTAGGCCCGACGGGGAACTACGAGCAGTACTTC. Translated: CASTLGPTGNYEQYF.

The chain combines TRBV5-1 with TRBJ2-1, with D tentatively TRBD1 or TRBD2 (5 bases each). V dropped 4 bases and J dropped 8 bases, with 16 bases sitting between them. The CDR3 is made up of 14 amino acids. Per germline, CDR1 SGHRS and CDR2 YFSETQ. CDR3 sequence (DNA): TGCGCCAGCAGCCCCGGGACGGCCCCCCATGAGCAGTTCTTC. Protein product: CASSPGTAPHEQFF. The variable domain in full, completed from reference TRBV5-1 and TRBJ2-1, reads KAGVTQTPRYLIKTRGQQVTLSCSPISGHRSVSWYQQTPGQGLQFLFEYFSETQRNKGNFPGRFSGRQFSNSRSEMNVSTLELGDSALYLCASSPGTAPHEQFFGPGTRLTVL.

The chain is built from TRBV19 and TRBJ1-1; 9 bases align to TRBD1. Germline V lookup: CDR1 LNHDA, CDR2 SQIVND (reference sequence). The CDR3 totals 13 residues. With 3 bases clipped from V and 11 bases from J, the junction kept 7 bases outside the gene matches. This chain's CDR3 is CASSMGTGLSAFF. The CDR3 nucleotides are TGTGCCAGTAGTATGGGGACAGGGCTCTCTGCTTTCTTT. Supplemented by reference TRBV19 and TRBJ1-1, the full variable domain reads DGGITQSPKYLFRKEGQNVTLSCEQNLNHDAMYWYRQDPGQGLRLIYYSQIVNDFQKGDIAEGYSVSREKKESFPLTVTSAQKNPTAFYLCASSMGTGLSAFFGQGTRLTVV.